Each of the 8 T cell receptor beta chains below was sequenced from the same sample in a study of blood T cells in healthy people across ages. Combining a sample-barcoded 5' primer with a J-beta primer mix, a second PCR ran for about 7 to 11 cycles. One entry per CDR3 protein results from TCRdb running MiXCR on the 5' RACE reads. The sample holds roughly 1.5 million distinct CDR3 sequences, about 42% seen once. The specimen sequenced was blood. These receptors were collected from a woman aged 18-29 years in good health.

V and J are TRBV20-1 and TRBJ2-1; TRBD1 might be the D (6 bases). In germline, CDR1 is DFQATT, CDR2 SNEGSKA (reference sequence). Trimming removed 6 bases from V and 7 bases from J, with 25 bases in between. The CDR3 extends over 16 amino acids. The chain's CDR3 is CSATGPWRPNRNEQFF. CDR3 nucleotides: TGCAGTGCGACAGGCCCGTGGCGGCCGAATAGAAATGAGCAGTTCTTC.

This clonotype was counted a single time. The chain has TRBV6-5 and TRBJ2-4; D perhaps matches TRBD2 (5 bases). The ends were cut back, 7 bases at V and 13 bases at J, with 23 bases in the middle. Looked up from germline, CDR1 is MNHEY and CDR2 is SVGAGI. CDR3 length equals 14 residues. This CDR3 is CASKGPGSPWEQYF. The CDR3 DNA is TGTGCCAGCAAGGGTCCGGGGTCTCCTTGGGAGCAGTACTTC.

The CDR3 bases are TGTGCCAGCAGCTTTACCCCAACAAGGGCCTACGAGCAGTACTTC. Residues: CASSFTPTRAYEQYF. The chain couples TRBV11-2 to TRBJ2-7; D not certain. Trimming removed 3 bases from V and 2 bases from J, with 14 bases in between. CDR1 is SGHAT, CDR2 FQNNGV, per germline. The CDR3 is made up of 15 amino acids.

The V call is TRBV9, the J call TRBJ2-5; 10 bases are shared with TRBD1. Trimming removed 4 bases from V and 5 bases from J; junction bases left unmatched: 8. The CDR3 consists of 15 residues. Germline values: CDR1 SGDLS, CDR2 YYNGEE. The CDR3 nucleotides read TGTGCCAGCAGCATTGGACAGGGGGAGTGGGAGACCCAGTACTTC. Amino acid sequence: CASSIGQGEWETQYF.

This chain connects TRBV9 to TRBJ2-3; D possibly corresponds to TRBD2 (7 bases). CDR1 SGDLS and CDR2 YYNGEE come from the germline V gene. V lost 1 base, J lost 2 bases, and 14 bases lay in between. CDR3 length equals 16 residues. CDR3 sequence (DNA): TGTGCCAGCAGCGTAATCCCCGGGGGGCTCACAGATACGCAGTATTTT. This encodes CASSVIPGGLTDTQYF.

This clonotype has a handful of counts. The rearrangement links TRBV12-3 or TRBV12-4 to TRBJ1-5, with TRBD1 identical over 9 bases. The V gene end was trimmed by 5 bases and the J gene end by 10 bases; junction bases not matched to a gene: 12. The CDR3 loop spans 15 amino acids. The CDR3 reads CASSGDRVSFYPQHF. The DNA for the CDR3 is TGTGCCAGCAGTGGGGACAGGGTTTCGTTTTATCCCCAGCATTTT.

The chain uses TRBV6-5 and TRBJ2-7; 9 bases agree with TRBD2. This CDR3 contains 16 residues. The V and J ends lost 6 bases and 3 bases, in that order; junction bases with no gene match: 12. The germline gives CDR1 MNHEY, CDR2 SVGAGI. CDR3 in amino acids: CASSPAAAGGNYEQYF. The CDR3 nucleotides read TGTGCCAGCAGCCCAGCGGCAGCGGGAGGCAACTACGAGCAGTACTTC.

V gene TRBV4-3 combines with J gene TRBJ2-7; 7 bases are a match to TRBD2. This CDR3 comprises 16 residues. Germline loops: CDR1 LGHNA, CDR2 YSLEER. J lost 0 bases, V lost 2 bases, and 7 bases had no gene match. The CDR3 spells CASSQWSSGDSYEQYF. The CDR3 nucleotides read TGCGCCAGCAGCCAATGGTCTAGCGGTGACTCCTACGAGCAGTACTTC.